The clone carrying this T cell receptor beta chain was seen a single time. Its antigen remains unidentified. This record belongs to a study of T-cell reconstitution after alpha-beta-depleted transplantation in children. Overall study results and limits: Reportedly, roughly two months post-transplant, alpha-beta T cells arose from several hundred expanded graft clones. T cells produced anew were the main source of T-cell counts and diversity one year after transplant.

This CDR3 has 17 amino acids. The trim removed 5 bases at V and 9 bases at J, leaving 13 bases unmatched. CDR1 is SNHLY, CDR2 FYNNEI, per germline. Researchers prepared the TCRbeta library using unique molecular identifiers, the study reports. TCRdb reprocessed the PCR reads with MiXCR, giving one entry per CDR3 protein. The sample carries hundreds of thousands of distinct CDR3 sequences, about an eighth recorded once. Specimen: PBMCs, mostly from graft donor cells, collected 360 days after TCRalphabeta/CD19-depleted stem cell transplant. The clonotype comes from a male patient younger than 18 who had a stem cell transplant for acute myeloid leukemia, so the T cells may come from the graft donor. The genes are TRBV2 and TRBJ2-1; 13 bases fit TRBD2. The DNA of the CDR3 is TGTGCCAGCAGTCCACTAGCGGGAGGGCTGAGGGGCGGTGAGCAGTTCTTC. Residues: CASSPLAGGLRGGEQFF.